These T cell receptor beta chains were read from a single sample in a study of blood T cells in healthy people across ages. TCRdb reprocessed the 5' RACE reads via MiXCR and lists one record per CDR3 protein. The table shows 2 million or so distinct CDR3 sequences, with around 48% occurring only once. The sample comprised blood. The source is a woman between 40 and 55 years old in good health. Both conserved end residues are part of each CDR3. Fields, in order: J gene, D gene, clone size, V gene, CDR3 DNA, CDR3 protein. D genes are given only for firm matches. Size is omitted from some rows. Given values are once, few, many or a class for expanded clones.

TRBJ2-1	NA	few	TRBV4-1	TGCGCCAGCAGCCAATTAGACACTTACAATGAGCAGTTCTTC	CASSQLDTYNEQFF
TRBJ2-3	TRBD1	NA	TRBV5-1	TGCGCTAGCAGCTCCGGGCCGGGACAGGGAACAGATACGCAGTATTTT	CASSSGPGQGTDTQYF
TRBJ2-4	TRBD1	NA	TRBV6-6	TGTGCCAGCAGTGACTCCGGGACAGCGAACATTCAGTACTTC	CASSDSGTANIQYF
TRBJ1-2	NA	few	TRBV11-1	TGTGCCAGCAGCTCCGACGGTCATGGCTACACCTTC	CASSSDGHGYTF
TRBJ2-5	NA	NA	TRBV15	TGTGCCACCAGCCAAAGCAACCTCAATGAGCAGTACTTC	CATSQSNLNEQYF
TRBJ2-4	TRBD2	few	TRBV9	TGTGCCAGCAGCGTAGCGGGGGGAAACATTCAGTACTTC	CASSVAGGNIQYF
TRBJ1-2	NA	NA	TRBV5-4	TGTGCCAGCAGCTTGGCCACACGGCTAAACTATGGCTACACCTTC	CASSLATRLNYGYTF
TRBJ2-7	TRBD2	few	TRBV7-2	TGTGCCAGCAGCACTGCGGGGGGGCACTACGAGCAGTACTTC	CASSTAGGHYEQYF
TRBJ2-3	TRBD1	NA	TRBV6-5	TGTGCCAGCAGTTACCTGGGGACAGGGGCAGATACGCAGTATTTT	CASSYLGTGADTQYF
TRBJ1-5	NA	NA	TRBV5-1	TGCGCCAGCAGCTTAACAGGGAAAGGTGGTCAGCCCCAGCATTTT	CASSLTGKGGQPQHF
TRBJ1-6	TRBD1	NA	TRBV20-1	TGCAGTGCTAGACTTGACCGGGACAGGGGGCCCTATAATTCACCCCTCCACTTT	CSARLDRDRGPYNSPLHF
TRBJ2-7	TRBD1	NA	TRBV18	TGTGCCAGCTCACAGCTGGGGACAGGGCTCGACGAGCAGTACTTC	CASSQLGTGLDEQYF
TRBJ1-2	TRBD1	NA	TRBV12-3/TRBV12-4	TGTGCCAGCACCCAACCAGGGACAGGGGGCTTGTTTAAGGGCTACACCTTC	CASTQPGTGGLFKGYTF
TRBJ2-4	NA	NA	TRBV28	TGTGCCACCAGAGAAGGGCCACTAGCCAAAAACATTCAGTACTTC	CATREGPLAKNIQYF
TRBJ2-1	TRBD2	NA	TRBV7-9	TGTGCCAGCAGCTTAGGGGCTAGCGGGGCCTCCTACAATGAGCAGTTCTTC	CASSLGASGASYNEQFF
TRBJ2-1	NA	few	TRBV20-1	TGCAGTGCTAGCTTCGGCAGCTACTACAATGAGCAGTTCTTC	CSASFGSYYNEQFF
TRBJ2-3	TRBD2	NA	TRBV5-1	TGCGCCAGCAGCTCGGGGACTAGCGGGGGCGTAGATACGCAGTATTTT	CASSSGTSGGVDTQYF
TRBJ2-6	NA	NA	TRBV6-1	TGTGCCGGACGGACAGTACCCAGCTCTGGGGCCAACGTCCTGACTTTC	CAGRTVPSSGANVLTF
TRBJ2-5	NA	NA	TRBV20-1	TGCAGTGCTAGAGAGGAGGGGCACAGTCCGGTGGGGTACTTC	CSAREEGHSPVGYF
TRBJ2-3	NA	NA	TRBV6-2/TRBV6-3	TGTGCCAGCAGTTACGGCACCGCCTCGGATACGCAGTATTTT	CASSYGTASDTQYF
TRBJ1-2	TRBD1	NA	TRBV28	TGTGCCGGAGGACAGGGCGTATATGGCTACACCTTC	CAGGQGVYGYTF
TRBJ2-6	NA	NA	TRBV20-1	TGCAGTGCTATGGGGGCCCTCAGCTCTGGGGCCAACGTCCTGACTTTC	CSAMGALSSGANVLTF
TRBJ2-7	TRBD1	NA	TRBV4-3	TGCGCCAGCAGCCCCGAATGGACAGGTCCCTCCTACGAGCAGTACTTC	CASSPEWTGPSYEQYF
TRBJ2-5	TRBD2	NA	TRBV9	TGTGCCAGCAGCGTAGACCCGCGGGGGGCCTTGGGGGCGACCCAGTACTTC	CASSVDPRGALGATQYF
TRBJ2-6	NA	NA	TRBV6-2/TRBV6-3	TGTGCCAGCAGCCACCCTCCCCACTCTGGGGCCAACGTCCTGACTTTC	CASSHPPHSGANVLTF
TRBJ2-1	NA	NA	TRBV13	TGTGCCAGCAGCGTAGGTCGGTACCTCTACGAGCAGTTCTTC	CASSVGRYLYEQFF
TRBJ1-1	NA	NA	TRBV25-1	TGTGCCAGTGAATACGGGGGGGTAGAAGCTTTCTTT	CASEYGGVEAFF
TRBJ2-5	NA	NA	TRBV12-3/TRBV12-4	TGTGCCAGCAGTCCCGAGTGGGAGACCCAGTACTTC	CASSPEWETQYF
TRBJ2-1	TRBD2	many	TRBV20-1	TGCAGTGCTAGACTCGGGGGGGGCCCAAATGAGCAGTTCTTC	CSARLGGGPNEQFF
TRBJ2-7	TRBD1	NA	TRBV11-1	TGTGCCAGCAGCCACAGGGGCATCGACGAGCAGTACTTC	CASSHRGIDEQYF
TRBJ1-2	NA	many	TRBV10-3	TGTGCCATCAGGCCTACAGATTCCCATTATGGCTACACCTTC	CAIRPTDSHYGYTF
TRBJ2-7	TRBD2	NA	TRBV4-2	TGTGCCAGCAGCCAACCCCCAGAGCGGGGGGTCCATTATAAGCAGTACTTC	CASSQPPERGVHYKQYF
TRBJ2-3	NA	few	TRBV24-1	TGTGCCACCAGCCCTAAACTAGGCACAGATACGCAGTATTTT	CATSPKLGTDTQYF
TRBJ2-7	TRBD1	NA	TRBV12-3/TRBV12-4	TGTGCCAGCAGGGGGGGACAGGGGAATATCTACGAGCAGTACTTC	CASRGGQGNIYEQYF
TRBJ2-4	TRBD1	NA	TRBV11-2	TGTGCCAGCAGCTTTACTGTAACCGGGACAGGGGGAAACACTCAGTACTTC	CASSFTVTGTGGNTQYF
TRBJ2-5	NA	once	TRBV20-1	TGCAGTGCTAGTATCATCGGGGAGACCCAGTACTTC	CSASIIGETQYF
TRBJ2-3	NA	NA	TRBV20-1	TGCAGTGCTAGGGGGGGCACCGTAGATACGCAGTATTTT	CSARGGTVDTQYF
TRBJ2-4	TRBD2	NA	TRBV7-2	TGTGCCAGCAGCTTAGCTCTCGTTCAAGTAGCGGGGGGCGGGAACATTCAGTACTTC	CASSLALVQVAGGGNIQYF
TRBJ2-1	TRBD2	NA	TRBV2	TGTGCCAGCAGGGGACTAGCGGGGGCCTACAATGAGCAGTTCTTC	CASRGLAGAYNEQFF
TRBJ2-3	NA	NA	TRBV12-3/TRBV12-4	TGTGCCAGCAGTGGACTGATAGGAGGAGATACGCAGTATTTT	CASSGLIGGDTQYF
TRBJ2-3	TRBD2	few	TRBV4-3	TGCGCCAGCAGCCCTTTAGCGGGGGGCGGAGATACGCAGTATTTT	CASSPLAGGGDTQYF